This T cell receptor beta chain was found in a study of T-cell memory formation after mild COVID-19 (dated by TCRdb to the early 2020s). Study-level background: TCR sequence clusters from the two donors were largely donor specific. In a couple of donors, T-cell clones that expanded and contracted after mild COVID-19 were tracked by sequencing TCRalpha and TCRbeta repertoires over time. Two young, previously healthy adult volunteers, one female and one male, were included in the cohort. Study-level results and caveats: The second-wave clones that peaked on day 37 were not confirmed to be SARS-CoV-2 specific. The study covered only a couple of mild cases, and larger cohorts including severe cases with pre-infection samples were considered necessary. Contracting CD4+ clones were found mainly in CM and EM memory subsets, while CD8+ clones were enriched in EMRA. The detection of some responding clones in pre-infection memory suggests that pre-existing cross-reactive memory T cells joined the SARS-CoV-2 response. From day 15 to 85, contracting clones showed balanced CD4/CD8 phenotypes, whereas a second wave of clones that expanded from day 15 to 37 leaned towards CD4+.

Concerning this clonotype: Its antigen target is currently unknown. No base qualities exist here, and no much larger clone lies one base off it.

The sequencing machine was an Illumina NovaSeq 6000. Using 5'RACE with constant-segment primers, TCRalpha and TCRbeta cDNA libraries were constructed, with sample barcodes and unique molecular identifiers added in the process. RNA was extracted from every sample with Trizol reagent. Libraries were amplified in two PCR steps, with a second sample barcode and Illumina TruSeq adapters added in the second step. Sequencing of libraries was performed on an Illumina NovaSeq with 2 x 150 bp paired-end reads. In the paper's pipeline: With migec v1.2.7, reads were demultiplexed and then collapsed into UMI-guided consensus sequences. Using mixcr v2.1.11, UMI consensuses were aligned to TRA and TRB V and J templates and then assembled into clonotypes. A clonotype was counted as expanded or contracted only if both edgeR and NoisET called the change significant, with noise models trained on biological replicates. For edgeR calls, the cutoffs were a false discovery rate-adjusted p below 0.01 and a log2 fold-change threshold of 1. As an exploratory analysis of dynamics, max-normalized trajectories of the 1000 most abundant clonotypes were examined with PCA combined with hierarchical clustering. Separately sequenced CD4+ and CD8+ repertoires were used to assign the CD4 or CD8 phenotype of responding clones. The public reads were reprocessed in TCRdb via fastp at Q25 and MiXCR, keeping in-frame beta chains. Rows are unified per CDR3 protein, each entry keeping the most common DNA and genes. The V and J calls were determined by TCRdb, not by the authors. In this sample the table shows about 400,000 distinct CDR3 sequences, 16% of which occur a single time. Clones ranked in the top ten supply roughly 21% of the sample.

PBMCs were isolated by Ficoll-Paque density gradient centrifugation. From the cysteine up to the phenylalanine, the CDR3 has a length of 16 residues. The kept DNA is CDR3 alone, 48 bases in frame from the first base. CDR1 MNHEY and CDR2 SVGEGT are derived from the germline V gene. V is cut back by 0 bases and J by 4 bases, with 5 bases in the junction unmatched. The chain uses TRBV6-2 or TRBV6-3 and TRBJ2-2; TRBD2 agrees with 7 junctional bases. Sequences were obtained from PBMCs or a T cell subset sorted from them (not recorded which). This TCR derives from a man aged 18-30 years who had mild COVID-19 (a few samples of this study predate the infection). The sample titles of this study are shuffled in the database, so cell type and time point are left out; the donor was told from shared clones. The CDR3 reads CASSYSFSGPTGELFF. The nucleotides are TGTGCCAGCAGTTACTCATTTAGCGGGCCCACCGGGGAGCTGTTTTTT.